This T cell receptor (beta chain) appears in the sequencing data of a study of tumor and adjacent non-tumor tissue in lung cancer. The template was RNA from unsorted bulk tissue. The library came from three nested PCR rounds adapted from ARM-PCR protocols. TCRdb reanalysed the multiplex PCR reads using MiXCR and keeps one entry per CDR3 protein. The table records under 150,000 distinct CDR3 sequences, 55% to 75% of them present only once. V dropped 9 bases and J dropped 6; count of bases not matched to a gene: 12. Germline V CDR1 and CDR2: SGHDT, YYEEEE. This CDR3 is built from 15 residues. Source material: lung tumor tissue. This chain connects TRBV5-6 to TRBJ1-6; TRBD1 matches 7 bases. The receptor was derived from a man under 40 with non-small cell lung cancer. The CDR3 region is CANRRDRNFNSPLHF. The CDR3 DNA follows: TGTGCCAATCGTCGGGACAGAAATTTTAATTCACCCCTCCACTTT.